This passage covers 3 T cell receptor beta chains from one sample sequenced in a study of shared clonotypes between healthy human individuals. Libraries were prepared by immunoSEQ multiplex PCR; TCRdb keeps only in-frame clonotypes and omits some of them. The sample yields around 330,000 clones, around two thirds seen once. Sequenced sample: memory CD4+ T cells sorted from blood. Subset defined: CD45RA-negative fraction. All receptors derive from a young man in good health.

The CDR3 region has the DNA TGTGCCAGTAGGGTTGTGGATATGAGCAATCAGCCCCAGCATTTT. Protein sequence: CASRVVDMSNQPQHF. The chain has TRBV19 and TRBJ1-5; unclear D gene. Germline V gene lookup returns CDR1 LNHDA and CDR2 SQIVND (reference sequence). V shed 6 bases and J shed 1 base, with 13 bases lying between them. This CDR3 region has 15 residues.

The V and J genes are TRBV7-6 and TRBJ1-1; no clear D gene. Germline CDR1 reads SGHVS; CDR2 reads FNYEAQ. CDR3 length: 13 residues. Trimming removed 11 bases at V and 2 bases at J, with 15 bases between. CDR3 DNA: TGTGCCTCCCGTGAGCAACCTAACACTGAAGCTTTCTTT. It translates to CASREQPNTEAFF.

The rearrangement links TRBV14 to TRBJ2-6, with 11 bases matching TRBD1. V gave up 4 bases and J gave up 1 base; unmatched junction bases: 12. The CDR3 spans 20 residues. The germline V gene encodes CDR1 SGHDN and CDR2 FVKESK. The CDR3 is CASSLWDVGTGGSGANVLTF. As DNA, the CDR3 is TGTGCCAGCAGCCTCTGGGATGTGGGGACAGGGGGATCTGGGGCCAACGTCCTGACTTTC.